This paragraph covers one T cell receptor (beta chain) sequence. Antigen unknown. This entry is derived from a study of T cell repertoires in cytomegalovirus infection. Trimming cost V 1 base and J 0 bases, with 9 bases left between them. Germline V gene lookup returns CDR1 SGHDN and CDR2 FVKESK. The CDR3 has 15 residues. A single record per CDR3 protein comes from TCRdb applying MiXCR to the reads. The sample consists of approximately 1,000,000 distinct CDR3 sequences, around 30% of them appearing once. The gene calls are TRBV14 and TRBJ1-1; D call uncertain. This TCR came from a human donor in good health (CMV status not recorded). Some clones in this sample may be carry-over from other donors' samples. The sample consisted of cultured CD8+ T cells from PBMCs, taken from culture after CMV antigen stimulation. The CDR3, as DNA: TGTGCCAGCAGCCAAGTTGCAGCGTTGAACACTGAAGCTTTCTTT. It specifies CASSQVAALNTEAFF.